This T cell receptor beta chain came from a study of T cells after yellow fever vaccination. As concerns this clonotype: Its specificity is unknown.

The CDR3 contains 15 residues. The V and J ends lost 5 bases and 3 bases respectively, with 14 bases between them. CDR1 and CDR2 from the germline V gene are MNHEY and SVGEGT. General study results and limits: Just a small share of clonotypes turned up in the CD4 compartment as well as the CD8 compartment.

TCRdb re-called the 5' RACE reads with MiXCR, one entry per CDR3 protein. The sample has 320,000 or so distinct CDR3 sequences, 7% to 10% seen once. This rearrangement joins TRBV6-2 or TRBV6-3 to TRBJ2-1; a possible D gene is TRBD1 (5 bases). This sequence was found in a man aged 18 to 35 who received the YFV17D yellow fever vaccine. The sequences come from PBMCs, collected around 45 days after the first yellow fever vaccination. CDR3 amino acids: CASSIRVSGYNEQFF. CDR3 DNA: TGTGCCAGCAGTATCAGGGTGTCGGGCTACAATGAGCAGTTCTTC.